The sequence of this T cell receptor (beta chain) was determined in a study of blood T cell repertoires in COVID-19. Across the study: The United States, Italy and Spain were the sources of the acute and convalescent COVID-19 samples. PBMCs, B-cell-depleted T cells, or T cells provided the cDNA or gDNA that made up the material.

The CDR3 is 16 amino acids. V gave up 5 bases and J gave up 0 bases, with 17 bases separating them. Germline-derived CDR1 and CDR2 are MNHEY and SVGEGT. This clone has just a few counts. Authors' methods: Reference gene primer amplification yielded estimated nucleated cell counts. Generated by immunoSEQ multiplex PCR, the TCRdb table keeps only in-frame clones and is missing some. D and trimming come from the DNA, and the V and J calls and clone size come from that table. The profile shows about 100,000 clones, over 65% of them singletons. The sample was peripheral blood. This chain links TRBV6-2 or TRBV6-3 with TRBJ2-7, with D possibly being TRBD2 (6 bases). The source of this sequence is a human donor in a cohort sampled during active COVID-19. CDR3 residues: CASSPRIAVSSYEQYF. Written as DNA, the CDR3 is TGTGCCAGCAGTCCCCGAATAGCGGTTAGCTCCTACGAGCAGTACTTC.